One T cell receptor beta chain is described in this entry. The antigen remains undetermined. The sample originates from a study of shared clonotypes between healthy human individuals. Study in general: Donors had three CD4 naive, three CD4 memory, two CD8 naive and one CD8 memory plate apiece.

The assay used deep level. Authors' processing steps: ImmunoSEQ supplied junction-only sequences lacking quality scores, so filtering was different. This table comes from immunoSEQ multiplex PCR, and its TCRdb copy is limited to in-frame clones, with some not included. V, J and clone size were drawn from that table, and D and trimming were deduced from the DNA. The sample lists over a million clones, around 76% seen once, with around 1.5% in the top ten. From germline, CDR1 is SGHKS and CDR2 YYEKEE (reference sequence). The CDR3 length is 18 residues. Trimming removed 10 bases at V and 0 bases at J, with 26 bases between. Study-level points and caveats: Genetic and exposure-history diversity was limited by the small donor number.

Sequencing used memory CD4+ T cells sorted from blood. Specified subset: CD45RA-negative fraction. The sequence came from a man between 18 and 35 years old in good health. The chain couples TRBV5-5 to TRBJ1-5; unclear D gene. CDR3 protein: CALHRADCSFNSNQPQHF. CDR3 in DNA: TGTGCCTTACATCGTGCTGACTGCAGTTTTAATAGCAATCAGCCCCAGCATTTT.